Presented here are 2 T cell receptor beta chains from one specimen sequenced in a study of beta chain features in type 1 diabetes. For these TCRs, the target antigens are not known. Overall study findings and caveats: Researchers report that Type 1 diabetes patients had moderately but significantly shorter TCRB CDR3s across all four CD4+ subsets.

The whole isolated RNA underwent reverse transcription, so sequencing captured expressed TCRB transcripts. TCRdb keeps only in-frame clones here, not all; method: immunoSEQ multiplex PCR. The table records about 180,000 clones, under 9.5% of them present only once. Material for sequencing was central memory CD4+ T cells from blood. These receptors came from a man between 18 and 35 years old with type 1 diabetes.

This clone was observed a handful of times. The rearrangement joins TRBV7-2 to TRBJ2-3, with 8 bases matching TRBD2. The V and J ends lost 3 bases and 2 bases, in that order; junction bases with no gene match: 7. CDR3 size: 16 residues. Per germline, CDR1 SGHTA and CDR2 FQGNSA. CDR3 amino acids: CASSFKSGSATDTQYF. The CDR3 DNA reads TGTGCCAGCAGCTTTAAAAGCGGGAGCGCCACAGATACGCAGTATTTT.

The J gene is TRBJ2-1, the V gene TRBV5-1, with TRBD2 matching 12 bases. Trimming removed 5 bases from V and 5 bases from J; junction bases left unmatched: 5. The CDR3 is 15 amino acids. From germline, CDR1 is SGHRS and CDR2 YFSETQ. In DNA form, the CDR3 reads TGCGCCAGCAGACGAAGACTAGCGGGGGACAATGAGCAGTTCTTC. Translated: CASRRRLAGDNEQFF.